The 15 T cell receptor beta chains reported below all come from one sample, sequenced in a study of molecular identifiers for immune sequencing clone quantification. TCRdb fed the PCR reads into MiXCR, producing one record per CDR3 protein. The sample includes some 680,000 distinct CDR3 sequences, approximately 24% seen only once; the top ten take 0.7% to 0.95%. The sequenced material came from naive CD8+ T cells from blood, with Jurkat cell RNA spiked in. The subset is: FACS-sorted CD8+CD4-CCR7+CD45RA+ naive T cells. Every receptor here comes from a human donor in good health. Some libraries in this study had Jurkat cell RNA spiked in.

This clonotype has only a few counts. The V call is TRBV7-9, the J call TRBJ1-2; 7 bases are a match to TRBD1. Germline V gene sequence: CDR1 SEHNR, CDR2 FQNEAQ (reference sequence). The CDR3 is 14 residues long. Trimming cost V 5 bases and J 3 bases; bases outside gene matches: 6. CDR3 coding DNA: TGTGCCAGCAGCCGGGACAGTACCGACTATGGCTACACCTTC. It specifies CASSRDSTDYGYTF.

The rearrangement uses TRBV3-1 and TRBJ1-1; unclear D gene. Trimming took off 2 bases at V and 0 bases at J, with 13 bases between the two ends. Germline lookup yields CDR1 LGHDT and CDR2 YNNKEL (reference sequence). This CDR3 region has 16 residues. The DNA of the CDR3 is TGTGCCAGCAGCCAACGTGTTTACCAGTTGAACACTGAAGCTTTCTTT. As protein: CASSQRVYQLNTEAFF.

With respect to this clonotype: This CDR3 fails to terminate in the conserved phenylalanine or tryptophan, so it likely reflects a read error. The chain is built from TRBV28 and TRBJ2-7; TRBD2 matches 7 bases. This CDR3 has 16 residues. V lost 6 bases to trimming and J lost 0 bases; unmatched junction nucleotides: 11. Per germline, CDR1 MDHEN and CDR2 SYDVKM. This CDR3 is CASREGLAVSSYEQYL. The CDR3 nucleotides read TGTGCCAGCAGGGAGGGCCTAGCGGTTAGCTCCTACGAGCAGTACCTC.

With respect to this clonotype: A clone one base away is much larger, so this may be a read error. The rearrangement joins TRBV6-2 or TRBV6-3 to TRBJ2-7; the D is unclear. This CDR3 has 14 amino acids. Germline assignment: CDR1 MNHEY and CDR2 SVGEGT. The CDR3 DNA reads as TGTGCCAGCACGCCCGTGGACGGATCCTACGTGCAGTACTTC. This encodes CASTPVDGSYVQYF.

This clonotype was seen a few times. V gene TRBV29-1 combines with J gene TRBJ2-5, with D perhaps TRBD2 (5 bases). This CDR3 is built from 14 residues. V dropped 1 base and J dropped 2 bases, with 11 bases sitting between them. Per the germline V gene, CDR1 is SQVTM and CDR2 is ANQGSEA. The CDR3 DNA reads TGCAGCGTTGAAGGCCGGGGTCTGCAAGAGACCCAGTACTTC. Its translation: CSVEGRGLQETQYF.

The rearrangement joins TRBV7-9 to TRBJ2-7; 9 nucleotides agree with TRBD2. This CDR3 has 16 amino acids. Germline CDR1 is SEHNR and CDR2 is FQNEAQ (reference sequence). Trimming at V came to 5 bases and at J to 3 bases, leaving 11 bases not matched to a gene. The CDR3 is CASSPDTSGPNYEQYF. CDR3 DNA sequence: TGTGCCAGCAGCCCGGATACTAGCGGGCCGAACTACGAGCAGTACTTC.

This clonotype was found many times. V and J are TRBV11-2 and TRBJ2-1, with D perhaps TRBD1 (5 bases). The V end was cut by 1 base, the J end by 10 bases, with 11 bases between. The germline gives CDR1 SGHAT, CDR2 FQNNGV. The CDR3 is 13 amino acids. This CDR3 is CASSLGQGPEQFF. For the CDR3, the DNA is TGTGCCAGCAGCTTAGGGCAGGGCCCCGAGCAGTTCTTC.

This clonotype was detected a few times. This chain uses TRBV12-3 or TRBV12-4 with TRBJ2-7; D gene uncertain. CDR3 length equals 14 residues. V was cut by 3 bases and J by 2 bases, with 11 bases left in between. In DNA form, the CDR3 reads TGTGCCAGCAGTTTCCCCAACTCCCCCTACGAGCAGTACTTC. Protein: CASSFPNSPYEQYF.

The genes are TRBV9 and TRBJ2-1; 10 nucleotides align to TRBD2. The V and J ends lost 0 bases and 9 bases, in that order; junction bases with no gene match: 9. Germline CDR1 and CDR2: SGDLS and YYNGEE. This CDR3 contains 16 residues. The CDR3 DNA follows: TGTGCCAGCAGCGTAGGACAGCGGGGGGGAGGCCGTGAGCAGTTCTTC. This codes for CASSVGQRGGGREQFF.

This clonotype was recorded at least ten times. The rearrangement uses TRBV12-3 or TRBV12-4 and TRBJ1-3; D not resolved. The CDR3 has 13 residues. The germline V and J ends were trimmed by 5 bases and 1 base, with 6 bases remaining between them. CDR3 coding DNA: TGTGCCAGCAGTCCAAATTCTGGAAACACCATATATTTT. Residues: CASSPNSGNTIYF.

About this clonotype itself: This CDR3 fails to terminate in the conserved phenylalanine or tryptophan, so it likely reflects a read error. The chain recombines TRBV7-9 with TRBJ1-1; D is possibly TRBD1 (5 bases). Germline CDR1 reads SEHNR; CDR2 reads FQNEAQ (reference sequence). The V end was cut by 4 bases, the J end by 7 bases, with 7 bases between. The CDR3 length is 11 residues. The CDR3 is CASSSGLEAFS. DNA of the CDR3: TGTGCCAGCAGCTCGGGACTTGAAGCTTTCTCT.

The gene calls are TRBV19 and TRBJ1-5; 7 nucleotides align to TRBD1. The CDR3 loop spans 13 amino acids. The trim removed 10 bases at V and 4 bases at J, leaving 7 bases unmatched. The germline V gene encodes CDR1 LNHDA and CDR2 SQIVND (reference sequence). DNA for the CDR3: TGTGCCACGAATGCAGGGGGGAATCAGCCCCAGCATTTT. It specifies CATNAGGNQPQHF.

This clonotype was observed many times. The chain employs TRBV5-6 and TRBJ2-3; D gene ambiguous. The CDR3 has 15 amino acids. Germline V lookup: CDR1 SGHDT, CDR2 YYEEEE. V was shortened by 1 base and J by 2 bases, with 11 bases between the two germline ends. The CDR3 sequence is CASSLSGDHTDTQYF. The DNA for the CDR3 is TGTGCCAGCAGCTTGAGTGGAGATCACACAGATACGCAGTATTTT.

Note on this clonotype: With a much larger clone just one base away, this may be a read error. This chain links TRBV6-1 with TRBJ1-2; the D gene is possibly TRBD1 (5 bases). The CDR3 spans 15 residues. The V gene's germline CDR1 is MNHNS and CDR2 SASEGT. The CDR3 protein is CASSLKGSPSYGCTF. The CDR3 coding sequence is TGTGCCAGCTCCCTCAAGGGGAGTCCTAGCTATGGCTGCACCTTC.

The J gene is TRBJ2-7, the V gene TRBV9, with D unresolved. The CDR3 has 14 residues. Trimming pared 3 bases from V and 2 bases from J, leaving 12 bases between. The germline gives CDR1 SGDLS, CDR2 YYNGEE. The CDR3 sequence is CASSADGNPYEQYF. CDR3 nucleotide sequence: TGTGCCAGCAGCGCCGACGGCAATCCCTACGAGCAGTACTTC.